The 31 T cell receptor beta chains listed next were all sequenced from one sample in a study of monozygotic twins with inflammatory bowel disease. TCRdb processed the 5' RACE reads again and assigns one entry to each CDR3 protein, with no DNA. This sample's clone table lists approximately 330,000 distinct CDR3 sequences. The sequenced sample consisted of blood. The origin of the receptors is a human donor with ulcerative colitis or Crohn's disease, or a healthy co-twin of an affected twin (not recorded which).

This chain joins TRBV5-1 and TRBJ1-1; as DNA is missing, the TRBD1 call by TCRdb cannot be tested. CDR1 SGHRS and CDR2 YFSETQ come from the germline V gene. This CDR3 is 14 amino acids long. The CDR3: CASSKGTANTEAFF.

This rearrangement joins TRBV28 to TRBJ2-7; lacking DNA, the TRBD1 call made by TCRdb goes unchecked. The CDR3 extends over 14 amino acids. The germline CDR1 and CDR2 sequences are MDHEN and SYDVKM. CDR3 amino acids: CASSGPGSSYEQYF.

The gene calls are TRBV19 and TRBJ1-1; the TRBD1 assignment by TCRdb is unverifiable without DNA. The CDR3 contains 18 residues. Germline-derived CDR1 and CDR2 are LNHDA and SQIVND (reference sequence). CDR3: CASTTSGTGGVRNTEAFF. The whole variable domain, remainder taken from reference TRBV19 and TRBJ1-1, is DGGITQSPKYLFRKEGQNVTLSCEQNLNHDAMYWYRQDPGQGLRLIYYSQIVNDFQKGDIAEGYSVSREKKESFPLTVTSAQKNPTAFYLCASTTSGTGGVRNTEAFFGQGTRLTVV.

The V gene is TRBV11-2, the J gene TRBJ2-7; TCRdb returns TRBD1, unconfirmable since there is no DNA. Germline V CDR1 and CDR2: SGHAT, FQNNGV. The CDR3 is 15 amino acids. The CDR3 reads CASRPLWDSSYEQYF.

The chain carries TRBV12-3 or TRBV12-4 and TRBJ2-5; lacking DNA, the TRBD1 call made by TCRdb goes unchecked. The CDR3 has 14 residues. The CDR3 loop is CASTGRWGQETQYF.

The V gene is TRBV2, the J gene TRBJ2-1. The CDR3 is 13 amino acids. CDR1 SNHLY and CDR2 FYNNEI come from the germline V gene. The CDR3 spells CASSKSSYNEQFF.

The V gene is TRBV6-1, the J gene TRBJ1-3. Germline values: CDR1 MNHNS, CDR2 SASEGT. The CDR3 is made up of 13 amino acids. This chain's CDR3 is CASTETIGNTIYF.

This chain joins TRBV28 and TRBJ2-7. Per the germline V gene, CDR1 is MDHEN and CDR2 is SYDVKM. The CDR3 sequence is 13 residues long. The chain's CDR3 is CASSLWDGYEQYF.

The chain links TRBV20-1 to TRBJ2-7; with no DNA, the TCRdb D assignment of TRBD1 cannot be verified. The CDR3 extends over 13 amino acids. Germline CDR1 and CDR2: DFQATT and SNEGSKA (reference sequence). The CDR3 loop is CSASVRVSYEQYF.

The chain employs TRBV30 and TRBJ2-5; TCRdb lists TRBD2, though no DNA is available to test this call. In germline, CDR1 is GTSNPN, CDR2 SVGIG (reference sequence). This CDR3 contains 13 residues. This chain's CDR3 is CAWTTSGQETQYF.

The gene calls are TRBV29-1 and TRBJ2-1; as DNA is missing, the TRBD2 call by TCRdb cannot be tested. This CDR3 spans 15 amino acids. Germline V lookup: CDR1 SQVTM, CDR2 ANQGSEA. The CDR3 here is CSVEGLVGTYNEQFF.

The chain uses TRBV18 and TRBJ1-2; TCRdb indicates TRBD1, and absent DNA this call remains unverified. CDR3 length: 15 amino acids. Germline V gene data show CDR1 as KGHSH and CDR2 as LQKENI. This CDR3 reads CASSPPYSGAGGYTF.

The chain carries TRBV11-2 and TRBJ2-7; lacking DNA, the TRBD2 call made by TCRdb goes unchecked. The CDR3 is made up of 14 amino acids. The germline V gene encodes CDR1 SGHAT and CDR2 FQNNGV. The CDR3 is CASSFGTPFYEQYF. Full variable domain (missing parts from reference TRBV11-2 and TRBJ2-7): EAGVAQSPRYKIIEKRQSVAFWCNPISGHATLYWYQQILGQGPKLLIQFQNNGVVDDSQLPKDRFSAERLKGVDSTLKIQPAKLEDSAVYLCASSFGTPFYEQYFGPGTRLTVT.

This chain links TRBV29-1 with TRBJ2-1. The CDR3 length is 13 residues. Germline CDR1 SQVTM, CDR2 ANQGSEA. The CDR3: CSVARLVYNEQFF.

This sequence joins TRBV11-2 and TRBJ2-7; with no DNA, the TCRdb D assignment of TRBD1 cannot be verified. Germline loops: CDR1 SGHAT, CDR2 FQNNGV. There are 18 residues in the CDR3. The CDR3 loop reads CASSSPQRRFRSSYEQYF.

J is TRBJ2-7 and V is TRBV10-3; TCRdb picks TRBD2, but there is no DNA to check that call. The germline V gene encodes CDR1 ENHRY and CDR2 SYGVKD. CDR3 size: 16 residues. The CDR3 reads CAISPGLAGGQYEQYF.

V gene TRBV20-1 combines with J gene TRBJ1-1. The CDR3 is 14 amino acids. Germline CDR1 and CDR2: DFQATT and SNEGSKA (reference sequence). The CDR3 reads CSARIGNSATEAFF.

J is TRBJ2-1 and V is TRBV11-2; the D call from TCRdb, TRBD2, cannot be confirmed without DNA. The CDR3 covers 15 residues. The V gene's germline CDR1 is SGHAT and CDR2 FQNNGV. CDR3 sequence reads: CASSPQRGAYNEQFF.

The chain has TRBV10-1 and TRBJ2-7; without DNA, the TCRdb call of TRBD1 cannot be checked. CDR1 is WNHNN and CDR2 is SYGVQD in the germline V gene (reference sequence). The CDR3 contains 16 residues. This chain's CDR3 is CASPRGNRRAFYEQYF.

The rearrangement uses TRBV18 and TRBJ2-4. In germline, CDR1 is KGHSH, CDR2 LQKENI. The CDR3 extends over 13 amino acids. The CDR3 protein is CASSRNTENIQYF. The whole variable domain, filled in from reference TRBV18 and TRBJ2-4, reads NAGVMQNPRHLVRRRGQEARLRCSPMKGHSHVYWYRQLPEEGLKFMVYLQKENIIDESGMPKERFSAEFPKEGPSILRIQQVVRGDSAAYFCASSRNTENIQYFGAGTRLSVL.

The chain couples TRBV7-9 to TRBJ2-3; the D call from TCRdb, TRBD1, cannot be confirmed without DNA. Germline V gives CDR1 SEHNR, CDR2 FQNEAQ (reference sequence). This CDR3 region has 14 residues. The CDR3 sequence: CASSLSVRTDTQYF.

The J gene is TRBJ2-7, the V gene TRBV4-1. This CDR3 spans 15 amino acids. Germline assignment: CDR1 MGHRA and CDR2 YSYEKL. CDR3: CASSQVGDSSYEQYF.

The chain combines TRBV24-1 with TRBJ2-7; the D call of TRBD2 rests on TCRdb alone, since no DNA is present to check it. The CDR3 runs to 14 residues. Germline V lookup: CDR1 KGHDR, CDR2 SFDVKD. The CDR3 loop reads CATSDAGRTYEQYF.

The chain's CDR3 is CASSLGASFNSPLHF. The chain carries TRBV13 and TRBJ1-6. The CDR3 length is 15 residues. Looked up from germline, CDR1 is PRHDT and CDR2 is FYEKMQ (reference sequence).

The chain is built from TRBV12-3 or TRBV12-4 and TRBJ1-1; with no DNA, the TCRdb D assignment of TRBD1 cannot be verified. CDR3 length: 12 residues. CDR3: CASSSSGTKAFF.

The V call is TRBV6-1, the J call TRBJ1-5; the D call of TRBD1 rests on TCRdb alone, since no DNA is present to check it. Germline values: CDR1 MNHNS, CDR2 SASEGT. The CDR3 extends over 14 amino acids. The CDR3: CASRGLFSNQPQHF.

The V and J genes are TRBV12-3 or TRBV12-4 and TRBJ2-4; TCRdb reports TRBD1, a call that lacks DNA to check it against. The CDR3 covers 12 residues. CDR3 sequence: CASSPGGNIQYF.

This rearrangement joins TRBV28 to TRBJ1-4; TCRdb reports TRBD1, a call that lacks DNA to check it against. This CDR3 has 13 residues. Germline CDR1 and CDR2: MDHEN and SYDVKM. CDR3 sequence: CASKDEPPGKLFF.

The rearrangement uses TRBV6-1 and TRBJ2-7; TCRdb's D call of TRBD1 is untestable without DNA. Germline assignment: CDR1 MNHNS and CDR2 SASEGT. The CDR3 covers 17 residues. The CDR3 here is CASSEAFPGQGTYEQYF.

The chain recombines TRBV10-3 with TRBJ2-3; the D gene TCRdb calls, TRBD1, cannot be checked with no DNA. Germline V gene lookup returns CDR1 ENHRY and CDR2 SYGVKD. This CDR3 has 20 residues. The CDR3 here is CAISPRDPGTGVSSTDTQYF.

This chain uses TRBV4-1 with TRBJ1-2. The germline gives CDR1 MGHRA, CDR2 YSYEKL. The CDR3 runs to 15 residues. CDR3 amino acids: CASSQPEGRNYGYTF.